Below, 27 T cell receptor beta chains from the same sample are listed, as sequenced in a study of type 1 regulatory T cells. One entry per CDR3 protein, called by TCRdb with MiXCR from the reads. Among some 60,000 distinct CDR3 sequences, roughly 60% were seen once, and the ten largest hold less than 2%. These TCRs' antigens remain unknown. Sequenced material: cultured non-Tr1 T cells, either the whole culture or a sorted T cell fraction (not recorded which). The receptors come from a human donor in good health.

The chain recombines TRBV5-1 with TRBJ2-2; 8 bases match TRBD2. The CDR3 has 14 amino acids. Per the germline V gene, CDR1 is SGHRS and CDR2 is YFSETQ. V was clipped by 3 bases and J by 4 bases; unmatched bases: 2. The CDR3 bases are TGCGCCAGCAGCTCTACTAGCGGCACCGGGGAGCTGTTTTTT. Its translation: CASSSTSGTGELFF.

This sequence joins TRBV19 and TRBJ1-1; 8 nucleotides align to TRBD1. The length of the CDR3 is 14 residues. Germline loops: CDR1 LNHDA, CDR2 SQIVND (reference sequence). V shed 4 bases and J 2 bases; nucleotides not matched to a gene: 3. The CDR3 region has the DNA TGTGCCAGTAGTAGGGACAGGAGAAACACTGAAGCTTTCTTT. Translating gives CASSRDRRNTEAFF.

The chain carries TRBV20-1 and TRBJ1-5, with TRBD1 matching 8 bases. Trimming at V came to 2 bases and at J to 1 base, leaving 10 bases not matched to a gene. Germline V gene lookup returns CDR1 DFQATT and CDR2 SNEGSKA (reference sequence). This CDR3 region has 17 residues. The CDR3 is CSARPIQGAGSNQPQHF. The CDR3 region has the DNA TGCAGTGCTAGACCCATTCAGGGGGCCGGGAGCAATCAGCCCCAGCATTTT.

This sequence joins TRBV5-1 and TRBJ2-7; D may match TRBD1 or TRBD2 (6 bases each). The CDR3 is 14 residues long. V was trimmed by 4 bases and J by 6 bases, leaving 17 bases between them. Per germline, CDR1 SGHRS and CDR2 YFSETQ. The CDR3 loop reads CASSTGGDTREQYF. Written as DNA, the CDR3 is TGCGCCAGCAGCACAGGAGGGGACACGCGCGAGCAGTACTTC.

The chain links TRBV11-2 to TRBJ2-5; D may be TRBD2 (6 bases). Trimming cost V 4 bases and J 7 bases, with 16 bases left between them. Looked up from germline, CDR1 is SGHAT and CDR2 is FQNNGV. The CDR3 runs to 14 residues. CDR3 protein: CASSSLDGRGTQYF. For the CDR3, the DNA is TGTGCCAGCAGCTCACTTGACGGGCGGGGGACCCAGTACTTC.

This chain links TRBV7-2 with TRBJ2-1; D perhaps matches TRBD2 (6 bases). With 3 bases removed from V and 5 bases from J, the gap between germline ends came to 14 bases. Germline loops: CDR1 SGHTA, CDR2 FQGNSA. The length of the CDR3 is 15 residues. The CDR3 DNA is TGTGCCAGCAGCTTTCGCGAGCGGGCAGACAATGAGCAGTTCTTC. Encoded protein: CASSFRERADNEQFF.

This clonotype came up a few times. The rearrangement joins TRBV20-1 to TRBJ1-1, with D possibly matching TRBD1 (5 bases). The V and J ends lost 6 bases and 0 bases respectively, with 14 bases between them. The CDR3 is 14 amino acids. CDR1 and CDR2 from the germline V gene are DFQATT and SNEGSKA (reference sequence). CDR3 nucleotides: TGCAGTGCAGCCAGGGAGGCGCTGAACACTGAAGCTTTCTTT. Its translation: CSAAREALNTEAFF.

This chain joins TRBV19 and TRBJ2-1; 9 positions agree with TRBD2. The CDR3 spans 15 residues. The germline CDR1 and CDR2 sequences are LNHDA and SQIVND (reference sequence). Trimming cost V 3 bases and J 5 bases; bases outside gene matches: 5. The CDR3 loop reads CASSMSGGLNNEQFF. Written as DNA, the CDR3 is TGTGCCAGTAGTATGAGCGGGGGGCTTAACAATGAGCAGTTCTTC.

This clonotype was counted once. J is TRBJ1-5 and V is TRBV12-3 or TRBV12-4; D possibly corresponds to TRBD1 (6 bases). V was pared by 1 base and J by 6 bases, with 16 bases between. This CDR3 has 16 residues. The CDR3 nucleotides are TGTGCCAGCAGTTTAGAACGAGGCGGGGGCGGTCAGCCCCAGCATTTT. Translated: CASSLERGGGGQPQHF.

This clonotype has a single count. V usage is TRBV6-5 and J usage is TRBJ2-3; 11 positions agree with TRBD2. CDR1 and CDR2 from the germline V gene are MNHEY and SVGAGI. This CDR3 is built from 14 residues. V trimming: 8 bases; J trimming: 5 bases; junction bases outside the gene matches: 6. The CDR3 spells CASGTSGSRDTQYF. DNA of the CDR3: TGTGCCAGCGGAACTAGCGGGAGTCGAGATACGCAGTATTTT.

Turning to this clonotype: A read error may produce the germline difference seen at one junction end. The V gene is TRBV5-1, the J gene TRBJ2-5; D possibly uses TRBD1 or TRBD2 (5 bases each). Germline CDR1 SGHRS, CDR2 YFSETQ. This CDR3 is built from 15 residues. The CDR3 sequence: CASSLGTPDQETRYF. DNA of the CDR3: TGCGCCAGCAGCTTAGGGACCCCGGACCAAGAGACCCGGTACTTC.

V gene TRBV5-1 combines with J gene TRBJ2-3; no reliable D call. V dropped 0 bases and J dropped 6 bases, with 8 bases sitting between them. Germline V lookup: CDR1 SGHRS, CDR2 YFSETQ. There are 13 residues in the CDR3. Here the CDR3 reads CASSLDIGDTQYF. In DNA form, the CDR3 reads TGCGCCAGCAGCTTGGATATTGGGGATACGCAGTATTTT.

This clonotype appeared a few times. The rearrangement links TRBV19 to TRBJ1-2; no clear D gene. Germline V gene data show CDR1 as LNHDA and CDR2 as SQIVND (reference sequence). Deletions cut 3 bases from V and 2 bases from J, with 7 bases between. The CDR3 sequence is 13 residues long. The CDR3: CASSMDGNYGYTF. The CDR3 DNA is TGTGCCAGTAGTATGGACGGAAACTATGGCTACACCTTC.

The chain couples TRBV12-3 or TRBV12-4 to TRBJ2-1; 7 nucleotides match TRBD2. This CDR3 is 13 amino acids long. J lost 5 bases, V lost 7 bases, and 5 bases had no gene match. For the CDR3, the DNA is TGTGCCAGCAAGCGGGACTCTAACAATGAGCAGTTCTTC. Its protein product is CASKRDSNNEQFF.

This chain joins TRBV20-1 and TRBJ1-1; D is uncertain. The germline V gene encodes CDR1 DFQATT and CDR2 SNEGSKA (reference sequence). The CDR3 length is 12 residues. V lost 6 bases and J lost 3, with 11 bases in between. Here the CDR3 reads CSAARSDTEAFF. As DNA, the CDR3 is TGCAGTGCCGCCAGGTCGGACACTGAAGCTTTCTTT.

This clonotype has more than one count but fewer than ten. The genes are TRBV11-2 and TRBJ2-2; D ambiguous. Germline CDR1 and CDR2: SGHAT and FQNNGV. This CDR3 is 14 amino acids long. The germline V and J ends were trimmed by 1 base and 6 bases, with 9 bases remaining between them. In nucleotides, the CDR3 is TGTGCCAGCAGCTTAGTGGAGTCTGCCGGGGAGCTGTTTTTT. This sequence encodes CASSLVESAGELFF.

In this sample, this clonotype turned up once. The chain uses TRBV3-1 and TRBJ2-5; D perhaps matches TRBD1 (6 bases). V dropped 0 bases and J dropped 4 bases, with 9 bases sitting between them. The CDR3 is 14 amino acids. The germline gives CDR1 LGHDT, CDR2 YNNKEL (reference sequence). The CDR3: CASSQDGTRETQYF. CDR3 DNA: TGTGCCAGCAGCCAAGATGGGACACGAGAGACCCAGTACTTC.

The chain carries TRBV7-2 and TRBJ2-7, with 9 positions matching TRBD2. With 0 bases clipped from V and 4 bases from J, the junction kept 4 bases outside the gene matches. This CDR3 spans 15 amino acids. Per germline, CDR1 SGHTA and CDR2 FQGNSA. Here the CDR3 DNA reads TGTGCCAGCAGCTTAGCCGCTAGCGGGACGTACGAGCAGTACTTC. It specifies CASSLAASGTYEQYF.

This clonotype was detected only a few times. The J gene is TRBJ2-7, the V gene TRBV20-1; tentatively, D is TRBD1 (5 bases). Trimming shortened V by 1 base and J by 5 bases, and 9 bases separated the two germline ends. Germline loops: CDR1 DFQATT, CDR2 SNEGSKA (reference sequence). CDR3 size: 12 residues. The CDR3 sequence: CSARARVDEQYF. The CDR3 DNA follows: TGCAGTGCTAGAGCCAGGGTCGACGAGCAGTACTTC.

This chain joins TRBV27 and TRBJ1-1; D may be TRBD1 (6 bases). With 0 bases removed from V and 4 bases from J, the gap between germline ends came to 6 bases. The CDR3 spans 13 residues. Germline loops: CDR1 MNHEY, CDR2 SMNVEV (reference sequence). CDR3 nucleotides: TGTGCCAGCAGTTTATCAGGGGGCACTGAAGCTTTCTTT. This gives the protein CASSLSGGTEAFF.

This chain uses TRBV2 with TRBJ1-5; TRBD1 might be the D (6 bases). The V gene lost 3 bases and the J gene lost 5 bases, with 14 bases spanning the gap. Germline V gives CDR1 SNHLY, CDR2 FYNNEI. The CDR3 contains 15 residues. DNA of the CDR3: TGTGCCAGCAGTGAGTTGCGGGGGGCTCATCAGCCCCAGCATTTT. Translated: CASSELRGAHQPQHF.

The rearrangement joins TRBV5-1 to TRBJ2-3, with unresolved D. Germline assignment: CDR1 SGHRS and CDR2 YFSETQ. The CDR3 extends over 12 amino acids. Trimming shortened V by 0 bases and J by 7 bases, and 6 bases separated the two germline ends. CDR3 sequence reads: CASSLDSYTQYF. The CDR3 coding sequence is TGCGCCAGCAGCTTGGATTCATATACGCAGTATTTT.

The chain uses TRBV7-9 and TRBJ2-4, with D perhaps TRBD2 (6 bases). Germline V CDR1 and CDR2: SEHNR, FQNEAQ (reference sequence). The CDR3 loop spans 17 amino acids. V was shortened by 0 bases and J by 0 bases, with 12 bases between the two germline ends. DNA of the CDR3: TGTGCCAGCAGCTTAGCGTTGGGGGGACTAGCCAAAAACATTCAGTACTTC. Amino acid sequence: CASSLALGGLAKNIQYF.

The CDR3 loop reads CASSDTLWETKETQYF. DNA of the CDR3: TGTGCCAGCAGTGATACCCTCTGGGAGACAAAAGAGACCCAGTACTTC. The gene calls are TRBV2 and TRBJ2-5; TRBD2 might be the D (5 bases). CDR3 size: 16 residues. Germline V gives CDR1 SNHLY, CDR2 FYNNEI. V was clipped by 3 bases and J by 3 bases, with 17 bases between them.

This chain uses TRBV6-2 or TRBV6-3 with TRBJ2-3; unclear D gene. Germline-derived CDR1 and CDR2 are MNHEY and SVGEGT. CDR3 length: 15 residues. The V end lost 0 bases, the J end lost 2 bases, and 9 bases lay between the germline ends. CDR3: CASSYSGGDTDTQYF. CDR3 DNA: TGTGCCAGCAGTTACTCGGGTGGGGACACAGATACGCAGTATTTT.

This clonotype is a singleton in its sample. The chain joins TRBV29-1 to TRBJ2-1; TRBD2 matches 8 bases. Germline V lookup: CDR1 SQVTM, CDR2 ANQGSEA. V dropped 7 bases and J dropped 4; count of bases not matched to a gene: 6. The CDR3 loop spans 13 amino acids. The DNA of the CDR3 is TGCAGCGGTCTGGCTAGCGGGTACAATGAGCAGTTCTTC. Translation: CSGLASGYNEQFF.

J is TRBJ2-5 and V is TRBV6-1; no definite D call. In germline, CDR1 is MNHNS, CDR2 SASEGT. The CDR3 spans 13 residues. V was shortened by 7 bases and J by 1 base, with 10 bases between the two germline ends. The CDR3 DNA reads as TGTGCCAGCACAATTAGGTTCCAAGAGACCCAGTACTTC. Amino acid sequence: CASTIRFQETQYF.